This T cell receptor beta chain was identified in a study of blood T cell repertoires in COVID-19. Produced via immunoSEQ multiplex PCR; TCRdb's table is partial and in-frame only. The repertoire holds 230,000 or so clones, with about 86% as singletons. Trimming left V 5 bases short and J 5 bases short, with 9 bases between. The germline gives CDR1 SNHLY, CDR2 FYNNEI. The CDR3 has 12 residues. Participants, roughly 18 to 90 years old, spanned fewer than 30 US areas. In assigning cohorts, the study relied on participant-reported clinical history. V gene TRBV2 combines with J gene TRBJ2-5; the D gene is possibly TRBD1 (6 bases). Sequencing was carried out using PBMCs or T cells enriched from blood (not recorded which). This TCR was recovered from a woman aged 45 to 65 with acute COVID-19. CDR3 sequence (DNA): TGTGCCAGCAGTACAGGGTTGGAGACCCAGTACTTC. Protein: CASSTGLETQYF.